This TCR beta chain was sequenced during a study of shared clonotypes between healthy human individuals. Study at large: Each donor contributed plates that comprised three CD4 naive, three CD4 memory, two CD8 naive and one CD8 memory.

Findings of the study overall: The rarefaction results pointed to incomplete sorted-subset sequencing despite large depth.

With respect to this clone: Antigen unknown.

Sorted-subset replicate PCR reactions contained 200 to 250 ng DNA, corresponding to tens of thousands of T cell genomes. Some clones are missing from TCRdb's copy, which holds only in-frame ones; the method was immunoSEQ multiplex PCR. Among 1.4 million or so clones listed, 98% were seen once. A CD45RA+ naive subset and a CD45RA-negative memory subset were split from CD4+ cells. The sequenced sample was naive CD4+ T cells sorted from blood. Subset described: CD45RA+ positively selected. This clonotype was sampled from a man under 40 in good health.

The CDR3 sequence is CASSEPPGASQPQHF. Here the CDR3 DNA reads TGTGCCAGCAGTGAACCGCCGGGGGCGAGTCAGCCCCAGCATTTT. The chain recombines TRBV6-1 with TRBJ1-5; tentative D call: TRBD1 (6 bases). V was trimmed by 2 bases and J by 6 bases, leaving 14 bases between them. The CDR3 contains 15 residues. Germline loops: CDR1 MNHNS, CDR2 SASEGT.